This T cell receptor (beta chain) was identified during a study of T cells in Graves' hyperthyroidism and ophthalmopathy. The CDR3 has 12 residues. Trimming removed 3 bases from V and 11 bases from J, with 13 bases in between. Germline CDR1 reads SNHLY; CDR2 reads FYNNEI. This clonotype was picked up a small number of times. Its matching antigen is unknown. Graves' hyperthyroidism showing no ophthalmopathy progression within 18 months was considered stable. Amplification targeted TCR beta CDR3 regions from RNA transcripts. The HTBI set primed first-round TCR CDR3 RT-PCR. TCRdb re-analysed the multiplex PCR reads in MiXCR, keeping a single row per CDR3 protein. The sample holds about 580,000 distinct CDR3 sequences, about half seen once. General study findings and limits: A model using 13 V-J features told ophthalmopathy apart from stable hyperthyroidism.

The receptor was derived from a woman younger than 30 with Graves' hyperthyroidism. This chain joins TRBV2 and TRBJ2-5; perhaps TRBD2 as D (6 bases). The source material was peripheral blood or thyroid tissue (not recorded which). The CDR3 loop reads CASSDPWEVQYF. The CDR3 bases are TGTGCCAGCAGTGATCCATGGGAGGTTCAGTACTTC.